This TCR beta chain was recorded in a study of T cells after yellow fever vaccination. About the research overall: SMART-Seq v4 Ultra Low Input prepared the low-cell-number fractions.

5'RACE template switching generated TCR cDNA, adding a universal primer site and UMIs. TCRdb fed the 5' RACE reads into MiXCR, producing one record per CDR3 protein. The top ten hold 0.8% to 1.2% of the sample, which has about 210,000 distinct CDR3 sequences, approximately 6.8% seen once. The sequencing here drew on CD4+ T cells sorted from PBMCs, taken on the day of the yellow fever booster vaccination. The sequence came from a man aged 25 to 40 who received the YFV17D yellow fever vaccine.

This CDR3 reads CASSPGTTYGYTF. DNA for the CDR3: TGTGCCAGCAGTCCCGGGACAACATATGGCTACACCTTC. The rearrangement links TRBV6-1 to TRBJ1-2; D might be TRBD1 (6 bases). The CDR3 covers 13 residues. Per germline, CDR1 MNHNS and CDR2 SASEGT. V shed 5 bases and J shed 5 bases, with 12 bases lying between them.